These 3 T cell receptor beta chains came from one sample sequenced in a study of blood T cell repertoires in COVID-19. Using immunoSEQ multiplex PCR, the repertoire was profiled, and TCRdb retains in-frame clones only, with some absent. Of some 110,000 clones in the sample, around 83% were seen once. Input material: PBMCs or T cells enriched from blood (not recorded which). These receptor sequences come from a woman aged 25 to 45 who had recovered from COVID-19.

The genes are TRBV11-3 and TRBJ2-1; unclear D gene. The germline V gene has CDR1 SGHNT and CDR2 YENEEA. The germline V and J ends were trimmed by 5 bases and 6 bases, with 11 bases remaining between them. The CDR3 totals 13 residues. CDR3 region: CASSQPTVNEQFF. The CDR3 bases are TGTGCCAGCAGCCAACCAACAGTCAATGAGCAGTTCTTC.

This chain uses TRBV5-8 with TRBJ1-2; 7 nucleotides line up with TRBD1. CDR1 is SGHTS, CDR2 YDEGEE, per germline. This CDR3 comprises 14 residues. The trim removed 10 bases at V and 3 bases at J, leaving 12 bases unmatched. DNA for the CDR3: TGTGCCGACCGCCGCCAGGGGGTTGACTATGGCTACACCTTC. Translation: CADRRQGVDYGYTF.

The chain combines TRBV4-3 with TRBJ1-2, with a possible D match to TRBD1 (5 bases). Germline CDR1 reads LGHNA; CDR2 reads YSLEER. CDR3 size: 16 residues. The germline V and J ends were trimmed by 0 bases and 0 bases, with 11 bases remaining between them. CDR3 amino acids: CASSQDFARANYGYTF. In DNA form, the CDR3 reads TGCGCCAGCAGCCAAGATTTTGCCAGGGCTAACTATGGCTACACCTTC.